This T cell receptor beta chain emerged from a study of cytomegalovirus exposure and HLA in healthy donors. Both 60 Vbeta primers and 13 Jbeta primers went into the PCR. Only in-frame clones appear in the TCRdb table, and some are missing; sequencing was by immunoSEQ multiplex PCR. The sample table includes 220,000 or so clones. The V gene lost 7 bases and the J gene lost 6 bases, with 19 bases spanning the gap. This CDR3 contains 14 residues. The germline V gene has CDR1 ENHRY and CDR2 SYGVKD. The chain links TRBV10-3 to TRBJ2-7, with D possibly TRBD1 on 6 matching bases. Sequenced sample: PBMCs. This receptor was taken from a girl aged 2 to 9 in good health and CMV-seropositive. In DNA form, the CDR3 reads TGTGCCATCACAATGGACAGACCAAGTGGCGAGCAGTACTTC. Translation gives CAITMDRPSGEQYF.